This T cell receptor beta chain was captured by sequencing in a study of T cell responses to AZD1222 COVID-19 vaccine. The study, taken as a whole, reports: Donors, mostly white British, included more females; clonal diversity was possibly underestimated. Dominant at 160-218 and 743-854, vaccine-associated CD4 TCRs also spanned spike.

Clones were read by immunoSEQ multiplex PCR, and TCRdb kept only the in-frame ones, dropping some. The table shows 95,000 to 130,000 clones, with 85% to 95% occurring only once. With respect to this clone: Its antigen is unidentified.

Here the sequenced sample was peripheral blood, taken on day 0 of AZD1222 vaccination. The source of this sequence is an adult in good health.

CDR3 sequence: CASSFQDRGRPWTF. CDR3 nucleotides: TGTGCCAGCAGTTTTCAGGACAGGGGGCGGCCGTGGACCTTC. This chain connects TRBV28 to TRBJ1-2; 11 nucleotides agree with TRBD1. Germline CDR1 reads MDHEN; CDR2 reads SYDVKM. J gave up 14 bases and V 3 bases, and 11 bases lay outside the gene matches. The CDR3 contains 14 residues.